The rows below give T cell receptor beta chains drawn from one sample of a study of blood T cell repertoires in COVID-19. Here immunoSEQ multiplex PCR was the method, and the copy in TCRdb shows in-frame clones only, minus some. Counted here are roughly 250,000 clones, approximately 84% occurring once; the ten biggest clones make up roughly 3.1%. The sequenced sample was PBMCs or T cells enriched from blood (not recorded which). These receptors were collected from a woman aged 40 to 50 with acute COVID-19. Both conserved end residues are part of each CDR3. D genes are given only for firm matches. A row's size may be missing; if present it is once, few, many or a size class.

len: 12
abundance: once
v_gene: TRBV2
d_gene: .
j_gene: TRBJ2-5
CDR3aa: CASNRVGGTQYF
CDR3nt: TGTGCCAGCAACAGGGTCGGAGGGACCCAGTACTTC

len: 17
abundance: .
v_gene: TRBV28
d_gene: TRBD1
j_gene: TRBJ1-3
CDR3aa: CASSHRTGLGTGNTIYF
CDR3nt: TGTGCCAGCAGCCACCGGACAGGGTTGGGGACTGGAAACACCATATATTTT

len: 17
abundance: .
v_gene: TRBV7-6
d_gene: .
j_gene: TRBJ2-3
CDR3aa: CASSLLRSERGTDTQYF
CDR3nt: TGTGCCAGCAGCCTCCTAAGGTCGGAGAGGGGCACAGATACGCAGTATTTT

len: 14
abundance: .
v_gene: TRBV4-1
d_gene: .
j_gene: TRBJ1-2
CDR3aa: CASSQELGGYGYTF
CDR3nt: TGCGCCAGCAGCCAAGAATTGGGGGGCTATGGCTACACCTTC

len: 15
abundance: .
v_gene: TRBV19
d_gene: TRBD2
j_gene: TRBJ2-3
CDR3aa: CASSVSAGVPDTQYF
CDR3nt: TGTGCCAGTAGTGTTTCCGCGGGAGTACCAGATACGCAGTATTTT

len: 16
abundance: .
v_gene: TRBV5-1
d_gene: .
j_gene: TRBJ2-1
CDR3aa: CASSLGYGRYDNEQFF
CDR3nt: TGCGCCAGCAGCTTGGGTTACGGGAGATACGACAATGAGCAGTTCTTC

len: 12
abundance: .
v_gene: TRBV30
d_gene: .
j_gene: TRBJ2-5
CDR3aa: CAWTPGGETQYF
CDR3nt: TGTGCCTGGACTCCGGGTGGAGAGACCCAGTACTTC

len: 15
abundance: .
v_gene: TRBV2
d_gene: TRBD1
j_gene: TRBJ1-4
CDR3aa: CASSDGDRPNEKLFF
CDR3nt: TGTGCCAGCAGTGATGGGGACAGACCGAATGAAAAACTGTTTTTT

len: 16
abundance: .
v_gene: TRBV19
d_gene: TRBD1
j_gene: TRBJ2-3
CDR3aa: CASSIEGTAMGDTQYF
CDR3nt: TGTGCCAGTAGTATAGAGGGGACAGCTATGGGAGATACGCAGTATTTT

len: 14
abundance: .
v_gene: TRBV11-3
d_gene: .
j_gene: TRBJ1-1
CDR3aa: CASSLGVGATEAFF
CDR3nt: TGTGCCAGCAGCTTAGGGGTTGGGGCGACTGAAGCTTTCTTT

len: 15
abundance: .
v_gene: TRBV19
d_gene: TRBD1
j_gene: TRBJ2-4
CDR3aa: CASSGTAARGNIQYF
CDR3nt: TGTGCCAGTAGTGGGACAGCTGCTAGAGGGAACATTCAGTACTTC

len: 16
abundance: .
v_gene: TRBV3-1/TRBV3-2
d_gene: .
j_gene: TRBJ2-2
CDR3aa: CASSPLGLSGTGELFF
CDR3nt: TGTGCCAGCAGCCCGCTTGGCCTTAGCGGCACCGGGGAGCTGTTTTTT

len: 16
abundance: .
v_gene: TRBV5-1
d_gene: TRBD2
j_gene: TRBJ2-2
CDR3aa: CASSLYSGANTGELFF
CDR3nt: TGCGCCAGCAGCTTGTATAGCGGGGCAAACACCGGGGAGCTGTTTTTT

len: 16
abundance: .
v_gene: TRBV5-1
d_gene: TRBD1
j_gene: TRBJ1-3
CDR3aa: CASSGGTGGSGNTIYF
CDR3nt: TGCGCCAGCAGCGGGGGAACAGGGGGCTCTGGAAACACCATATATTTT

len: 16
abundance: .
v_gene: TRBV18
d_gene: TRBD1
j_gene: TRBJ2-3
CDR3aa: CASSQLGQGATDTQYF
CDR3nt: TGTGCCAGCTCTCAACTAGGGCAGGGGGCCACAGATACGCAGTATTTT

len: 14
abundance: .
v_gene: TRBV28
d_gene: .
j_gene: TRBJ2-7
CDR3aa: CASSLRNREDEQYF
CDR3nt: TGTGCCAGCAGTTTAAGAAATCGAGAGGACGAGCAGTACTTC

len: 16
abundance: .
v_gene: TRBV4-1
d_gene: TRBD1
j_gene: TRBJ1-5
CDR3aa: CASSPLGDRGIQPQHF
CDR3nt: TGCGCCAGCAGCCCCCTAGGAGACAGGGGGATTCAGCCCCAGCATTTT

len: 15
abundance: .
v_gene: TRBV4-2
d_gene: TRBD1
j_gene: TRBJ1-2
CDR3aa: CASSHSDRANYGYTF
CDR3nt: TGTGCCAGCAGCCACTCGGACAGGGCAAACTATGGCTACACCTTC

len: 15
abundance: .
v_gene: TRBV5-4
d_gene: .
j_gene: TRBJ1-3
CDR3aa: CASQNGRASGNTIYF
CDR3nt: TGTGCCAGCCAAAATGGGCGGGCATCTGGAAACACCATATATTTT

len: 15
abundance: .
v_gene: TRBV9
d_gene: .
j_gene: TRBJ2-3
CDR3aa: CASSEGASGTDTQYF
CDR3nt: TGTGCCAGCAGCGAGGGGGCTAGCGGCACAGATACGCAGTATTTT

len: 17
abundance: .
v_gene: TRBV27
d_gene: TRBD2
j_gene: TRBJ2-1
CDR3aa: CASSDRGTSGKVYEQFF
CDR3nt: TGTGCCAGCAGCGATAGAGGGACTAGCGGGAAGGTGTATGAGCAGTTCTTC

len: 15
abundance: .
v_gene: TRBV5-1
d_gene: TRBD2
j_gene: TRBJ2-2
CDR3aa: CASSLASGNTGELFF
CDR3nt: TGCGCCAGCAGCTTGGCTAGCGGGAACACCGGGGAGCTGTTTTTT

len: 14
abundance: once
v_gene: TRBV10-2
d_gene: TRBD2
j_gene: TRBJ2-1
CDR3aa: CASTGLAGASEQFF
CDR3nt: TGCGCCAGCACAGGACTAGCGGGAGCCTCTGAGCAGTTCTTC

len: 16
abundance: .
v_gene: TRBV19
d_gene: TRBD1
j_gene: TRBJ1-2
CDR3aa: CASSTPGTGDNYGYTF
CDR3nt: TGTGCCAGTAGTACCCCCGGGACAGGGGATAACTATGGCTACACCTTC

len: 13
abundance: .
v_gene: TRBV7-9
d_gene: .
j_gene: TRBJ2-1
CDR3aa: CASSLALGAEQFF
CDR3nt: TGTGCCAGCAGCTTAGCTCTAGGCGCTGAGCAGTTCTTC

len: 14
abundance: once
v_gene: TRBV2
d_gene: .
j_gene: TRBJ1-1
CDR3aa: CASSSRGGGTEAFF
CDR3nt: TGTGCCAGCAGCTCTAGGGGTGGTGGCACTGAAGCTTTCTTT

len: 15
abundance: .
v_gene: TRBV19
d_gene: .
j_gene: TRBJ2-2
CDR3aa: CASSIENRAAGELFF
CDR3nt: TGTGCCAGTAGTATAGAGAACAGGGCGGCCGGGGAGCTGTTTTTT

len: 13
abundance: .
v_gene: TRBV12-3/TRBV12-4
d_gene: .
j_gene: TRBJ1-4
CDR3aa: CASSLRGNEKLFF
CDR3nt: TGTGCCAGCAGTTTAAGGGGTAATGAAAAACTGTTTTTT

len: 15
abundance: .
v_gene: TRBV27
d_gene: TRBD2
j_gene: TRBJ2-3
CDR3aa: CASSFGGSSADTQYF
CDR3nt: TGTGCCAGCAGTTTCGGCGGGAGTTCCGCAGATACGCAGTATTTT

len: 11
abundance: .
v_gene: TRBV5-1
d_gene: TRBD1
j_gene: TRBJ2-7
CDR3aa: CASSQGHEQYF
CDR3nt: TGCGCCAGCTCACAGGGGCACGAGCAGTACTTC

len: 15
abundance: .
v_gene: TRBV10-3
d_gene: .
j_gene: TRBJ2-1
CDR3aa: CAISERAGTFNEQFF
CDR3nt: TGTGCCATCAGTGAGAGGGCGGGAACGTTCAATGAGCAGTTCTTC

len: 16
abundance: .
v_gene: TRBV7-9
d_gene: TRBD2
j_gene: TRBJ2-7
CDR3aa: CASSNPNGLAIHEQYF
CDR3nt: TGTGCCAGCAGCAACCCGAATGGACTAGCGATACACGAGCAGTACTTC

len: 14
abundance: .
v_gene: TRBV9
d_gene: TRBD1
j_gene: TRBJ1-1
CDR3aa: CASRKGALNTEAFF
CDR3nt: TGTGCCAGCAGGAAGGGGGCGCTGAACACTGAAGCTTTCTTT

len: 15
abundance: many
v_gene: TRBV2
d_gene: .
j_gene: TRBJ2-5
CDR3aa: CASSPQQASRLAQYF
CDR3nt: TGTGCCAGCAGTCCACAACAGGCGTCCCGTTTAGCCCAGTACTTC

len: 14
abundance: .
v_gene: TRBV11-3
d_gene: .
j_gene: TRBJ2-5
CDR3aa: CASSLVLGRETQYF
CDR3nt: TGTGCCAGCAGCTTAGTATTGGGCAGGGAGACCCAGTACTTC

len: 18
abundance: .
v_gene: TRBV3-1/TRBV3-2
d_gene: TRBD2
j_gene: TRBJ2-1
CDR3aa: CASSLSLPGLAGGNEQFF
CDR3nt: TGTGCCAGCAGCCTTTCTCTACCGGGACTAGCGGGAGGTAATGAGCAGTTCTTC

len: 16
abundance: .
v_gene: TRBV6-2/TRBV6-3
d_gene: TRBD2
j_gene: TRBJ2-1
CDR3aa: CASSWAGGSSYNEQFF
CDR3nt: TGTGCCAGCAGCTGGGCGGGAGGGAGCTCCTACAATGAGCAGTTCTTC

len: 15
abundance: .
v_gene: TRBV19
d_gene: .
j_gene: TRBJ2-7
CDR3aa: CASSIEGGRSYEQYF
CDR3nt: TGTGCCAGTAGTATAGAGGGGGGTAGGTCCTACGAGCAGTACTTC

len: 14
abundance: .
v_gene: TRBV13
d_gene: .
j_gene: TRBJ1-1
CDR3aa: CASSLGVGFSEAFF
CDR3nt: TGTGCCAGCAGCTTAGGAGTGGGCTTCAGTGAAGCTTTCTTT

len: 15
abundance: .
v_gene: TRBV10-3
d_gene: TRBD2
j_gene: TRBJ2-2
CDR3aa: CAISEGTRRTGELFF
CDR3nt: TGTGCCATCAGTGAGGGGACTAGGCGTACCGGGGAGCTGTTTTTT

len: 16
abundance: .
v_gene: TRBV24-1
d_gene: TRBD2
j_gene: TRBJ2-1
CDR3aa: CATSDSRRLAYNEQFF
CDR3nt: TGTGCCACCAGTGATTCCCGGCGACTAGCTTATAATGAGCAGTTCTTC

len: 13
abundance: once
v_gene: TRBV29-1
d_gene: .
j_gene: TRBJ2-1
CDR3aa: CSAQTALPGEQFF
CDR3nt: TGCAGCGCCCAGACTGCACTCCCGGGTGAGCAGTTCTTC

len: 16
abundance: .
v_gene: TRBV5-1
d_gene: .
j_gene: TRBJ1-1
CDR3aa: CASSLVPSQGGTEAFF
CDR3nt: TGCGCCAGCAGCTTGGTCCCCTCCCAAGGGGGCACTGAAGCTTTCTTT

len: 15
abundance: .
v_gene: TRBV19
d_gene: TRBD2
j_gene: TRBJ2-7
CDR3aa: CASSDPGGTSYEQYF
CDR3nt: TGTGCCAGTAGTGATCCGGGAGGTACCTCCTACGAGCAGTACTTC

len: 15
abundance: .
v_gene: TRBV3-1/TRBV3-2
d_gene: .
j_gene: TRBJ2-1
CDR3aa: CASSDRDWHYNEQFF
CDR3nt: TGTGCCAGCAGTGACCGGGACTGGCACTACAATGAGCAGTTCTTC

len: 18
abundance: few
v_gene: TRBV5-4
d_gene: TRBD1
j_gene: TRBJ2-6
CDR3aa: CASSPDRGSASGANVLTF
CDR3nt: TGTGCCAGCAGCCCGGACAGGGGGAGTGCCTCTGGGGCCAACGTCCTGACTTTC

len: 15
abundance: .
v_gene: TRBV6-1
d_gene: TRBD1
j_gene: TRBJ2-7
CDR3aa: CASSEDRGFVDEQYF
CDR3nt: TGTGCCAGCAGTGAGGACAGGGGTTTCGTCGACGAGCAGTACTTC